This T cell receptor (beta chain) was documented in a study of T-cell reconstitution after alpha-beta-depleted transplantation in children. Study-level points and caveats: After one year, T-cell counts and TCRbeta diversity mostly came from new T cells. Elevated TCRbeta diversity at day 60 was traced, in some patients, to surviving recipient T cells and thymic progenitors. Approximately two months post-transplant, alpha-beta T cells reportedly originated from several hundred expanded graft clones.

It was with unique molecular identifiers that the TCRbeta library was prepared. In TCRdb, the PCR reads were re-called with MiXCR into one record per CDR3 protein. The sample yields fewer than 550,000 distinct CDR3 sequences, over 10% seen once. This clonotype turned up a few times. Its antigen is currently unknown. This CDR3 spans 12 amino acids. V dropped 1 base and J dropped 5 bases, with 6 bases sitting between them. Per germline, CDR1 KGHSH and CDR2 LQKENI. The chain links TRBV18 to TRBJ2-7, with a tentative D call TRBD1 (5 bases). Material: PBMCs, mostly from graft donor cells, obtained 180 days after TCRalphabeta/CD19-depleted stem cell transplant. This TCR derives from a female patient aged 2-9 years who had a stem cell transplant for aplastic anemia, so the T cells may come from the graft donor. In DNA form, the CDR3 reads TGTGCCAGCTCACCACTGACAGACGAGCAGTACGTC. It specifies CASSPLTDEQYV.